Listed below are T cell receptor beta chains from one sample, sequenced in a study of cytomegalovirus exposure and HLA in healthy donors. The table came from immunoSEQ multiplex PCR; TCRdb's copy has only in-frame clones and leaves some out. Among 150,000 to 200,000 clones, around three quarters were seen once, and the ten largest hold around 6%. Sequencing used PBMCs. The origin of the receptors is a man between 35 and 55 years old in good health and CMV-seronegative. Each CDR3 is given with its conserved first and last residue. The order of the fields is clone size, V gene, CDR3 length, D gene, J gene, CDR3 protein, CDR3 DNA. A D gene is named only where the DNA matches it firmly. Clone size is stated in some rows and not others, as once, few, many or a class when expanded.

size: .; V: TRBV9; length: 15; D: TRBD1; J: TRBJ2-2; CDR3: CASSGQGEETGELFF; DNA: TGTGCCAGCAGCGGACAGGGAGAAGAAACCGGGGAGCTGTTTTTT
size: .; V: TRBV7-2; length: 14; D: .; J: TRBJ2-7; CDR3: CASSLNSGTDEQYF; DNA: TGTGCCAGCAGCTTAAACAGTGGTACGGACGAGCAGTACTTC
size: .; V: TRBV5-1; length: 16; D: .; J: TRBJ1-1; CDR3: CASGLGAPYQNTEAFF; DNA: TGCGCCAGCGGCTTGGGGGCCCCGTACCAGAACACTGAAGCTTTCTTT
size: .; V: TRBV21-1; length: 15; D: .; J: TRBJ1-3; CDR3: CASSNKGAPGNTIYF; DNA: TGTGCCAGCAGCAACAAAGGGGCCCCTGGAAACACCATATATTTT
size: .; V: TRBV27; length: 16; D: TRBD1; J: TRBJ2-7; CDR3: CASSSPRDRGTYEQYF; DNA: TGTGCCAGCAGCTCCCCCAGGGACAGGGGTACCTACGAGCAGTACTTC
size: .; V: TRBV18; length: 16; D: TRBD1; J: TRBJ2-1; CDR3: CASSPLGTGARNEQFF; DNA: TGTGCCAGCTCACCACTTGGGACAGGGGCCCGCAATGAGCAGTTCTTC
size: .; V: TRBV9; length: 13; D: TRBD1; J: TRBJ2-5; CDR3: CASTSGGQETQYF; DNA: TGTGCCAGCACCTCAGGGGGACAAGAGACCCAGTACTTC
size: .; V: TRBV11-2; length: 16; D: TRBD1; J: TRBJ1-1; CDR3: CASSPRTGGLDTEAFF; DNA: TGTGCCAGCAGCCCTAGGACAGGGGGCCTGGACACTGAAGCTTTCTTT
size: .; V: TRBV19; length: 16; D: .; J: TRBJ1-5; CDR3: CASSPRQGLSNQPQHF; DNA: TGTGCCAGTAGTCCCCGCCAGGGTTTGAGCAATCAGCCCCAGCATTTT
size: .; V: TRBV23-1; length: 13; D: .; J: TRBJ1-2; CDR3: CARATGREHGYTF; DNA: TGCGCCAGGGCTACAGGGAGAGAGCATGGCTACACCTTC
size: .; V: TRBV21-1; length: 15; D: .; J: TRBJ2-1; CDR3: CATDPTSLRAFEQFF; DNA: TGTGCCACCGACCCGACTAGTTTAAGAGCGTTTGAGCAGTTCTTC
size: .; V: TRBV18; length: 12; D: .; J: TRBJ2-5; CDR3: CASSTEKETQYF; DNA: TGTGCCAGCTCGACAGAAAAAGAGACCCAGTACTTC
size: once; V: TRBV5-4; length: 15; D: .; J: TRBJ1-4; CDR3: CASTRGGTANEKLFF; DNA: TGTGCCAGCACTCGAGGGGGTACGGCTAATGAAAAACTGTTTTTT
size: .; V: TRBV7-9; length: 15; D: .; J: TRBJ1-1; CDR3: CASSLASGHTTEAFF; DNA: TGTGCCAGCAGCTTAGCGTCGGGACATACCACTGAAGCTTTCTTT
size: .; V: TRBV7-8; length: 16; D: TRBD2; J: TRBJ2-5; CDR3: CASSLGSGGAKEIEYF; DNA: TGTGCCAGCAGCCTCGGGAGCGGGGGGGCGAAGGAGATCGAGTACTTC
size: .; V: TRBV27; length: 13; D: .; J: TRBJ1-1; CDR3: CASGTGAPGEAFF; DNA: TGTGCCAGCGGGACTGGGGCACCCGGGGAAGCTTTCTTT
size: few; V: TRBV9; length: 13; D: TRBD1; J: TRBJ1-2; CDR3: CASSIRTGEGYTF; DNA: TGTGCCAGCAGCATCCGGACAGGCGAAGGCTACACCTTC
size: .; V: TRBV30; length: 13; D: TRBD2; J: TRBJ2-5; CDR3: CAWSGAGRETQYF; DNA: TGTGCCTGGAGTGGAGCGGGACGAGAGACCCAGTACTTC
size: .; V: TRBV2; length: 14; D: TRBD1; J: TRBJ2-1; CDR3: CASSLGTAFNEQFF; DNA: TGTGCCAGCAGTCTCGGGACAGCCTTCAATGAGCAGTTCTTC
size: few; V: TRBV19; length: 15; D: TRBD1; J: TRBJ2-7; CDR3: CASSRGGTGAHEQYF; DNA: TGTGCCAGTAGCCGTGGGGGGACAGGGGCCCACGAGCAGTACTTC
size: .; V: TRBV7-9; length: 16; D: .; J: TRBJ1-2; CDR3: CASSLLPGQALYGYTF; DNA: TGTGCCAGCAGCTTATTACCAGGGCAAGCTTTATATGGCTACACCTTC
size: few; V: TRBV4-1; length: 14; D: TRBD2; J: TRBJ2-3; CDR3: CASSIGTSGGTQYF; DNA: TGCGCCAGCAGCATCGGGACTAGCGGCGGTACGCAGTATTTT
size: .; V: TRBV19; length: 14; D: .; J: TRBJ1-6; CDR3: CASSTAGGRSPLHF; DNA: TGTGCCAGTAGTACGGCGGGGGGTCGGTCACCCCTCCACTTT
size: .; V: TRBV12-5; length: 18; D: .; J: TRBJ2-1; CDR3: CASGPSSGLLSSYNEQFF; DNA: TGTGCTAGTGGTCCAAGTTCGGGACTCCTCTCTTCCTACAATGAGCAGTTCTTC
size: .; V: TRBV10-3; length: 14; D: .; J: TRBJ1-2; CDR3: CAISESRVNYGYTF; DNA: TGTGCCATCAGTGAGTCGCGGGTTAACTATGGCTACACCTTC
size: .; V: TRBV5-4; length: 15; D: .; J: TRBJ1-1; CDR3: CASSPSTRRGTEAFF; DNA: TGTGCCAGCAGCCCGAGTACTCGGCGCGGCACTGAAGCTTTCTTT
size: .; V: TRBV27; length: 14; D: TRBD1; J: TRBJ2-7; CDR3: CASTPRGTGYEQYF; DNA: TGTGCCAGCACCCCCCGAGGGACAGGGTACGAGCAGTACTTC
size: .; V: TRBV4-3; length: 14; D: TRBD1; J: TRBJ1-1; CDR3: CASSPTGWRTEAFF; DNA: TGCGCCAGCAGTCCGACAGGGTGGCGCACTGAAGCTTTCTTT
size: .; V: TRBV7-8; length: 11; D: TRBD2; J: TRBJ2-7; CDR3: CASSAAGGQYF; DNA: TGTGCCAGCAGCGCGGCGGGGGGGCAGTACTTC
size: .; V: TRBV19; length: 15; D: TRBD1; J: TRBJ1-1; CDR3: CASSPDRGGDTEAFF; DNA: TGTGCCAGTAGTCCGGACAGGGGTGGGGACACTGAAGCTTTCTTT
size: .; V: TRBV29-1; length: 14; D: TRBD2; J: TRBJ2-3; CDR3: CSAPSGGSTDTQYF; DNA: TGCAGCGCCCCTAGCGGGGGGAGCACAGATACGCAGTATTTT
size: .; V: TRBV23-1; length: 14; D: .; J: TRBJ1-2; CDR3: CASSRWGEVYGYTF; DNA: TGCGCCAGCAGTCGATGGGGAGAGGTTTATGGCTACACCTTC
size: few; V: TRBV6-5; length: 16; D: .; J: TRBJ2-2; CDR3: CASSYSEGGRSGELFF; DNA: TGTGCCAGCAGTTACTCGGAAGGTGGGCGCTCCGGGGAGCTGTTTTTT
size: .; V: TRBV7-8; length: 15; D: TRBD1; J: TRBJ1-3; CDR3: CASAKGQTSGNTIYF; DNA: TGTGCCAGCGCAAAGGGACAGACCTCTGGAAACACCATATATTTT
size: .; V: TRBV30; length: 14; D: TRBD2; J: TRBJ2-1; CDR3: CASKLAGGSNEQFF; DNA: TGTGCCTCGAAACTAGCGGGAGGATCGAATGAGCAGTTCTTC
size: .; V: TRBV9; length: 15; D: TRBD2; J: TRBJ2-3; CDR3: CASSWLAAGTDTQYF; DNA: TGTGCCAGCAGCTGGCTAGCGGCGGGCACAGATACGCAGTATTTT
size: .; V: TRBV5-6; length: 16; D: TRBD2; J: TRBJ2-1; CDR3: CASSKSSGGFYNEQFF; DNA: TGTGCCAGCAGCAAGTCTAGCGGGGGGTTCTACAATGAGCAGTTCTTC
size: medium-sized; V: TRBV7-9; length: 16; D: TRBD1; J: TRBJ1-1; CDR3: CASSSRDRGPNTEAFF; DNA: TGTGCCAGCAGCTCCCGGGACAGGGGGCCGAACACTGAAGCTTTCTTT
size: .; V: TRBV18; length: 16; D: TRBD2; J: TRBJ2-7; CDR3: CASSPRLAASSYEQYF; DNA: TGTGCCAGCTCACCTAGACTAGCGGCTAGCTCCTACGAGCAGTACTTC